These 10 T cell receptor beta chains came from one sample sequenced in a study of cytomegalovirus exposure and HLA in healthy donors. Both 60 Vbeta primers and 13 Jbeta primers went into the PCR. The method was immunoSEQ multiplex PCR; TCRdb's version includes in-frame clones alone and lacks a portion of them. The data contain just over 150,000 clones, 60% to 80% of them seen just once; the ten biggest clones take up about 1.4%. The sequencing input was PBMCs. These TCRs come from a woman aged 25-40 years in good health and CMV-seronegative.

The V gene is TRBV6-5, the J gene TRBJ1-5; D might be TRBD1 (6 bases). The CDR3 spans 15 residues. In germline, CDR1 is MNHEY, CDR2 SVGAGI. Trimming left V 6 bases short and J 4 bases short, with 16 bases between. This CDR3 is CASRPRQVGNQPQHF. The CDR3 DNA sequence: TGTGCCAGCAGACCCAGACAGGTGGGGAATCAGCCCCAGCATTTT.

This chain joins TRBV6-5 and TRBJ2-5, with TRBD2 identical over 9 bases. The CDR3 extends over 15 amino acids. The ends lost 6 bases at V and 1 base at J; junction bases unmatched: 6. Germline lookup yields CDR1 MNHEY and CDR2 SVGAGI. The CDR3 DNA is TGTGCCAGCAGAGGACTAGCGAAAATCCAAGAGACCCAGTACTTC. Translation: CASRGLAKIQETQYF.

This chain uses TRBV18 with TRBJ1-2, with 8 bases that match TRBD1. This CDR3 has 18 residues. V trimming: 3 bases; J trimming: 3 bases; junction bases outside the gene matches: 15. Germline assignment: CDR1 KGHSH and CDR2 LQKENI. The CDR3 DNA sequence: TGTGCCAGCTCACCGGCGTGGGCGACAGGGGACTATCACTATGGCTACACCTTC. This translates into CASSPAWATGDYHYGYTF.

The gene calls are TRBV18 and TRBJ2-7; 7 bases align to TRBD2. J gave up 3 bases and V 3 bases, and 17 bases lay outside the gene matches. Germline loops: CDR1 KGHSH, CDR2 LQKENI. This CDR3 is 18 amino acids long. In DNA, the CDR3 is TGTGCCAGCTCACCTATGGGCGAGGACGGGGAGGGTTACTACGAGCAGTACTTC. Translated, it gives CASSPMGEDGEGYYEQYF.

V usage is TRBV11-3 and J usage is TRBJ1-1; D might be TRBD1 (6 bases). This CDR3 comprises 11 residues. Trimming took off 4 bases at V and 8 bases at J, with 8 bases between the two ends. Germline CDR1 SGHNT, CDR2 YENEEA. CDR3 residues: CASSSGQEAFF. CDR3 DNA sequence: TGTGCCAGCAGCTCGGGACAAGAAGCTTTCTTT.

This chain links TRBV5-5 with TRBJ2-2, with D perhaps matching TRBD1 (5 bases). The CDR3 contains 15 residues. V lost 0 bases and J 1 base, leaving 7 bases between the germline ends. CDR1 and CDR2 from the germline V gene are SGHKS and YYEKEE (reference sequence). CDR3 coding DNA: TGTGCCAGCAGCTTGGGACAGCTGAACACCGGGGAGCTGTTTTTT. Protein: CASSLGQLNTGELFF.

The V gene is TRBV4-1, the J gene TRBJ2-5; 12 bases align to TRBD2. Germline V gene lookup returns CDR1 MGHRA and CDR2 YSYEKL. The CDR3 loop spans 18 amino acids. Unmatched junction bases numbered 9, after V lost 2 bases and J lost 2 bases. The CDR3 region has the DNA TGCGCCAGCAGCCAACTTACTTTGACTAGCGGGGGACAAGAGACCCAGTACTTC. As protein: CASSQLTLTSGGQETQYF.

This chain joins TRBV13 and TRBJ1-1; tentatively, D is TRBD1 (6 bases). Between the trimmed V and J ends, which lost 3 bases and 4 bases, there was a span of 9 bases. CDR3 length: 13 amino acids. CDR1 and CDR2 from the germline V gene are PRHDT and FYEKMQ (reference sequence). The CDR3 DNA is TGTGCCAGCAGCTTCTACAGGGCCACTGAAGCTTTCTTT. Its translation: CASSFYRATEAFF.

This clone was found a few times. The chain couples TRBV7-2 to TRBJ2-3; 12 positions agree with TRBD2. The CDR3 runs 17 residues. Germline V gene data show CDR1 as SGHTA and CDR2 as FQGNSA. V shed 0 bases, J shed 2 bases, and the junction held 3 bases outside the gene matches. DNA for the CDR3: TGTGCCAGCAGCTTAGCCGGGACTAGCGGGTACACAGATACGCAGTATTTT. Amino acids: CASSLAGTSGYTDTQYF.

This chain joins TRBV28 and TRBJ1-1, with a weak D call TRBD1 (5 bases). The V and J ends lost 5 bases and 4 bases respectively, with 23 bases between them. The CDR3 extends over 17 amino acids. Germline V gives CDR1 MDHEN, CDR2 SYDVKM. CDR3 DNA sequence: TGTGCCAGCAGTCGACTAGGACCCAGGGACCGGCTCACTGAAGCTTTCTTT. The encoded protein is CASSRLGPRDRLTEAFF.